The T cell receptor beta chain under discussion was sequenced for a study of T-cell reconstitution after alpha-beta-depleted transplantation in children. This clonotype came up many times. This CDR3 has 12 amino acids. V lost 5 bases to trimming and J lost 4 bases, with 9 bases between them. Germline assignment: CDR1 MGHDK and CDR2 SYGVNS. Preparing the TCRbeta library involved the use of unique molecular identifiers. Via MiXCR, TCRdb re-called the PCR reads, giving one row per CDR3 protein. The sample gives around 400,000 distinct CDR3 sequences, about 20% of which show up once; less than 4.5% is in the top ten.

The starting material was PBMCs from the stem cell graft donor, obtained from the stem cell graft. This TCR came from a human donor who donated a stem cell graft to a child with acute myeloid leukemia. The rearrangement uses TRBV25-1 and TRBJ2-7; D ambiguous. The CDR3 loop reads CASSPSPYEQYF. The CDR3 DNA sequence: TGTGCCAGCAGTCCGTCGCCTTACGAGCAGTACTTC.